This TCR beta chain was recorded in a study of cytomegalovirus exposure and HLA in healthy donors. Study-level results: In a later analysis, HLA-associated beta chains showed higher expansion and lower generation probabilities than comparable chains.

This CDR3 is 14 amino acids long. Trimming at V came to 5 bases and at J to 9 bases, leaving 7 bases not matched to a gene. From germline, CDR1 is SGHAT and CDR2 FQNNGV. About this clone: The antigen is unknown.

Amplification used 60 Vbeta primers and 13 Jbeta primers. Sequencing used immunoSEQ multiplex PCR; TCRdb keeps in-frame clones, though not all of them. The sample includes under 200,000 clones, approximately 82% seen only once; the top ten take approximately 1.5%. The rearrangement joins TRBV11-2 to TRBJ2-1, with 10 bases that match TRBD1. Sequenced input: PBMCs. The TCR originated in a male donor in good health and CMV-seronegative. The CDR3 loop is CASSTTRDRGEQFF. CDR3 DNA: TGTGCCAGCAGCACCACCCGGGACAGGGGTGAGCAGTTCTTC.